The source of this TCR beta chain is a study of cytomegalovirus exposure and HLA in healthy donors. The PCR employed 60 Vbeta primers together with 13 Jbeta primers. Using immunoSEQ multiplex PCR, the repertoire was profiled, and TCRdb retains in-frame clones only, with some absent. The table records around 180,000 clones, roughly 80% of them present only once. Findings of the study overall: Differences between HLA loci emerged in a later analysis of TCR association rates, with DRB1 most and HLA-C fewest. Per a prior analysis, the majority of TCR beta V segments were productive roughly 87% or roughly 30% of the time.

The V and J ends lost 4 bases and 4 bases respectively, with 16 bases between them. Germline loops: CDR1 SGDLS, CDR2 YYNGEE. The CDR3 contains 15 residues. As to this clone: Its antigen is unknown.

Sequencing used PBMCs. This receptor was taken from a woman aged 45 to 65 in good health and CMV-seronegative. This rearrangement joins TRBV9 to TRBJ2-3; D is perhaps TRBD2 (7 bases). The CDR3 reads CASSSGGRVPDTQYF. In DNA, the CDR3 is TGTGCCAGCAGCTCGGGGGGCAGGGTGCCAGATACGCAGTATTTT. Based on the CDR3 plus reference TRBV9 and TRBJ2-3, the full variable domain is DSGVTQTPKHLITATGQRVTLRCSPRSGDLSVYWYQQSLDQGLQFLIQYYNGEERAKGNILERFSAQQFPDLHSELNLSSLELGDSALYFCASSSGGRVPDTQYFGPGTRLTVL.